This is a list of T cell receptor beta chains from one sample in a study of neurological immune-mediated disorders. TCRdb passed the 5' RACE reads through MiXCR, listing each CDR3 protein once. The table has around 55,000 distinct CDR3 sequences, under 5% seen once. Sequencing was done on a sample of CD4+ T cells from blood. These receptors originate from a woman in her 40s with multiple sclerosis. Both conserved end residues are part of each CDR3. The D gene is left open where the match is weak. The size field is filled for only some rows; it gives once, few, many or a size class.

size	J	length	D	V	CDR3	DNA
many	TRBJ1-6	18	.	TRBV6-5	CASSYSRPRGGGNSPLHF	TGTGCCAGCAGTTACTCAAGACCACGCGGGGGAGGGAATTCACCCCTCCACTTT
many	TRBJ2-2	13	.	TRBV7-3	CASSSQGPGELFF	TGTGCCAGCAGCTCGCAGGGGCCCGGGGAGCTGTTTTTT
many	TRBJ2-7	14	TRBD1	TRBV10-3	CATAGSDRAYEQYF	TGTGCCACGGCGGGCTCAGACAGGGCCTACGAGCAGTACTTC
many	TRBJ2-1	13	.	TRBV24-1	CATSDGYYNEQFF	TGTGCCACCAGTGATGGGTACTACAATGAGCAGTTCTTC
many	TRBJ1-2	13	.	TRBV5-1	CASRLTGNYGYTF	TGCGCCAGCAGGTTAACAGGGAACTATGGCTACACCTTC
.	TRBJ1-4	15	TRBD1	TRBV3-1	CASQLTGATNEKLFF	TGTGCCAGCCAATTAACAGGGGCAACTAATGAAAAACTGTTTTTT
many	TRBJ1-3	14	.	TRBV6-5	CASSSTSAGNTIYF	TGTGCCAGCAGTTCCACCAGTGCTGGAAACACCATATATTTT
many	TRBJ2-3	15	TRBD2	TRBV4-2	CASSQRAGSTDTQYF	TGTGCCAGCAGCCAAAGAGCGGGGAGCACAGATACGCAGTATTTT
many	TRBJ2-1	15	.	TRBV5-1	CASSLVSSDYNEQFF	TGCGCCAGCAGCTTGGTATCTAGTGATTACAATGAGCAGTTCTTC
many	TRBJ1-3	17	.	TRBV9	CASSVAAGHVSGNTIYF	TGTGCCAGCAGCGTAGCGGCAGGACACGTCTCTGGAAACACCATATATTTT
many	TRBJ1-1	12	.	TRBV6-6	CASSYGRTEAFF	TGTGCCAGCAGTTATGGTCGGACTGAAGCTTTCTTT
many	TRBJ1-2	15	TRBD1	TRBV19	CASRSRDRDGGGYTF	TGTGCCAGTAGGTCCCGGGACAGGGACGGCGGTGGCTACACCTTC
.	TRBJ1-1	15	.	TRBV5-1	CASSLEIGANTEAFF	TGCGCCAGCAGCTTGGAGATTGGGGCGAACACTGAAGCTTTCTTT
many	TRBJ1-2	14	TRBD1	TRBV5-1	CASSFDRGPYGYTF	TGCGCCAGCAGCTTCGACAGGGGTCCCTATGGCTACACCTTC
many	TRBJ2-1	14	.	TRBV20-1	CSARRDRSYNEQFF	TGCAGTGCTCGTCGTGACAGGTCCTACAATGAGCAGTTCTTC
many	TRBJ2-3	14	.	TRBV7-2	CASSPSQGIDTQYF	TGTGCCAGCAGCCCATCGCAGGGAATTGATACGCAGTATTTT
.	TRBJ1-5	15	.	TRBV18	CASSPSSRGNQPQHF	TGTGCCAGCTCCCCTTCCTCCAGGGGCAATCAGCCCCAGCATTTT
many	TRBJ2-1	18	.	TRBV4-1	CASSQEGRPTVLYNEQFF	TGCGCCAGCAGCCAAGAGGGCAGGCCTACCGTCCTTTACAATGAGCAGTTCTTC
many	TRBJ2-3	15	.	TRBV5-1	CASSLREGTTDTQYF	TGCGCCAGCAGCTTGAGGGAAGGGACCACAGATACGCAGTATTTT
many	TRBJ2-1	17	.	TRBV5-6	CASSPGRGAGPYNEQFF	TGTGCCAGCAGCCCGGGGCGAGGAGCGGGCCCGTACAATGAGCAGTTCTTC
many	TRBJ2-4	14	.	TRBV5-1	CASSGQGFANIQYF	TGCGCCAGCAGCGGTCAGGGGTTCGCAAACATTCAGTACTTC
many	TRBJ2-3	15	.	TRBV7-9	CASSLALPSSDTQYF	TGTGCCAGCAGCTTAGCGCTTCCTTCCTCAGATACGCAGTATTTT
.	TRBJ2-1	16	TRBD2	TRBV29-1	CSVAPASGKRYNEQFF	TGCAGCGTTGCTCCGGCTAGCGGGAAAAGGTACAATGAGCAGTTCTTC
many	TRBJ2-7	16	.	TRBV7-2	CASSLVGGGSAYEQYF	TGTGCCAGCAGCTTAGTTGGTGGGGGTTCTGCCTACGAGCAGTACTTC
few	TRBJ1-1	11	.	TRBV2	CASSYDLEAFF	TGTGCCAGCAGTTACGACTTAGAAGCTTTCTTT
many	TRBJ1-3	16	TRBD1	TRBV5-1	CASSSGQGMAGNTIYF	TGCGCCAGCAGCTCCGGACAGGGGATGGCTGGAAACACCATATATTTT
many	TRBJ1-2	11	.	TRBV20-1	CSARASPSYTF	TGCAGTGCTAGGGCCAGTCCAAGCTACACCTTC
many	TRBJ1-4	17	TRBD1	TRBV7-2	CASSLRGHGVTNEKLFF	TGTGCCAGCAGCTTAAGGGGGCATGGGGTAACTAATGAAAAACTGTTTTTT
many	TRBJ1-1	15	.	TRBV5-4	CASSLLGQRNTEAFF	TGTGCCAGCAGCTTGCTGGGACAAAGGAACACTGAAGCTTTCTTT
many	TRBJ1-1	13	.	TRBV5-1	CASSFPPNTEAFF	TGCGCCAGCAGCTTCCCCCCGAACACTGAAGCTTTCTTT
many	TRBJ2-1	15	.	TRBV11-3	CASSLGRGSYNEQFF	TGTGCCAGCAGCTTGGGCAGGGGATCCTACAATGAGCAGTTCTTC
.	TRBJ2-3	15	TRBD2	TRBV5-1	CTSSDTSGAEDTKYF	TGCACCAGCAGCGACACCAGCGGGGCCGAGGATACGAAGTATTTT
many	TRBJ1-5	14	.	TRBV24-1	CATSEAQGFQPQHF	TGTGCCACCAGTGAGGCTCAGGGGTTTCAGCCCCAGCATTTT
many	TRBJ1-2	13	TRBD1	TRBV6-1	CASRRGQDYGYTF	TGTGCCAGCAGGAGGGGACAGGACTATGGCTACACCTTC
many	TRBJ1-1	14	.	TRBV7-9	CASSLAAASTEAFF	TGTGCCAGCAGTCTGGCGGCCGCTAGTACTGAAGCTTTCTTT
.	TRBJ1-5	14	.	TRBV10-2	CASSDRLGNQPQHF	TGCGCCAGCAGTGATAGGCTTGGCAATCAGCCCCAGCATTTT
many	TRBJ1-6	14	.	TRBV29-1	CSVGDGDYNSPLHF	TGCAGCGTTGGCGACGGGGACTATAATTCACCCCTCCACTTT
many	TRBJ2-4	16	TRBD1	TRBV7-9	CASSLGTGGAKNIQYF	TGTGCCAGCAGCTTAGGTACAGGGGGAGCCAAAAACATTCAGTACTTC
many	TRBJ1-5	17	.	TRBV11-2	CASSPAALRDGDQPQHF	TGTGCCAGCAGCCCAGCCGCCCTCCGGGACGGGGATCAGCCCCAGCATTTT
many	TRBJ1-1	14	.	TRBV7-8	CASGRGGEGTEAFF	TGTGCCAGTGGAAGGGGGGGCGAAGGAACTGAAGCTTTCTTT
many	TRBJ2-7	15	.	TRBV5-1	CASSLPKGGSYEQYF	TGCGCCAGCAGCTTGCCCAAAGGGGGCTCCTACGAGCAGTACTTC
.	TRBJ2-2	14	.	TRBV5-1	CASSSERATGELFF	TGCGCCAGCAGCTCAGAGCGGGCCACCGGGGAGCTGTTTTTT
many	TRBJ2-4	13	TRBD1	TRBV7-7	CASSQGQGSIQYF	TGTGCCAGCAGCCAGGGACAGGGAAGCATTCAGTACTTC
many	TRBJ1-3	15	.	TRBV5-1	CASSEGGNSGNTIYF	TGCGCCAGCAGCGAAGGTGGAAACTCTGGAAACACCATATATTTT
many	TRBJ2-2	12	.	TRBV12-3/TRBV12-4	CASSFLEGELFF	TGTGCCAGCAGTTTTCTGGAGGGGGAGCTGTTTTTT
many	TRBJ2-3	14	.	TRBV12-3/TRBV12-4	CASSLTQGSDTQYF	TGTGCCAGCAGTTTAACGCAGGGGTCAGATACGCAGTATTTT
many	TRBJ2-1	15	TRBD2	TRBV7-2	CASSLAVAGGGEQFF	TGTGCCAGCAGCTTAGCCGTAGCGGGGGGTGGTGAGCAGTTCTTC
many	TRBJ2-7	17	TRBD1	TRBV6-2/TRBV6-3	CASSWGRFRDRAYEQYF	TGTGCCAGCAGTTGGGGAAGGTTCCGGGACAGAGCCTACGAGCAGTACTTC
many	TRBJ2-7	15	TRBD1	TRBV7-8	CASSLGGTGDSEQYF	TGTGCCAGCAGCTTGGGGGGGACAGGGGACTCCGAGCAGTACTTC
many	TRBJ2-3	16	TRBD2	TRBV5-1	CASSLPLAGGQDTQYF	TGCGCCAGCAGCTTGCCTCTAGCGGGGGGGCAAGATACGCAGTATTTT
many	TRBJ2-5	14	TRBD2	TRBV6-1	CASSQLAGYETQYF	TGTGCCAGCAGTCAACTAGCGGGGTATGAGACCCAGTACTTC
many	TRBJ2-3	15	TRBD2	TRBV7-3	CASSLDGGKPYTQYF	TGTGCCAGCAGCTTAGACGGGGGGAAGCCCTATACGCAGTATTTT
many	TRBJ1-3	16	.	TRBV6-1	CASSEWFRGQGNTIYF	TGTGCCAGCAGTGAATGGTTTCGGGGGCAAGGAAACACCATATATTTT